This TCR beta chain was sequenced in a study of regulatory T cells in long-lasting Graves disease (dated by TCRdb to the early 2020s). Notes on the research overall: In the newly diagnosed Graves' disease group, patients had been taking antithyroid drugs for less than 3 months. Patients with persistent Graves' disease were compared with patients with newly diagnosed Graves' disease using TCR sequencing and RNA sequencing of peripheral blood. The study was conducted in China and was registered as a clinical trial. TCR sequencing covered around 13 persistent and roughly 20 newly diagnosed Graves' disease patients, approximately 33 samples in total.

Based on the germline V gene (reference sequence), the CDR1 and CDR2 sequences are SSHAT and FNYEAQ. From the cysteine through the phenylalanine, the CDR3 covers 16 amino acids. Only the CDR3 DNA is retained, 48 bases long and in frame from the first base. Worth noting for this clonotype: The antigen it recognizes is unknown. One end of the junction fails to match germline, which may point to a read error.

Overall study results and their limits: More public clonotypes were shared among persistent patients (under 3,000) than among newly diagnosed patients (roughly 1,000). Sequencing and analysis were limited to the TCR beta chain. The authors noted that the small sample size was a limitation that may lower accuracy. Peripheral blood alone was examined, since thyroid tissue, which constituted the primary lesion, could not be accessed. Persistent Graves' disease patients showed lower TCR Shannon entropy and fewer highly expanded clones than newly diagnosed patients, suggesting clonal expansion. Preferential use of TRBV28, TRBJ1-2 and TRBJ2-5 was observed in persistent disease, whereas TRBV20-1 and TRBJ2-1 were favored in newly diagnosed disease.

This specimen's time point label, interpreted: newly diagnosed GD, antithyroid drugs for less than 3 months. For both TCR sequencing and RNA sequencing, RNA was extracted from PBMCs using TRIzol. Graves' disease was diagnosed according to American Thyroid Association guidelines. The patients came from an endocrinology department in Xi'an, China. Each patient gave approximately 10 milliliters of peripheral blood, collected in an EDTA anticoagulant tube. Ficoll Paque Plus density gradient separation was used to isolate PBMCs, and no additional T cell sorting was done. An Agilent 2100 Bioanalyzer and agarose gel were used to assess RNA quality, and a NanoDrop 2000 was used to measure RNA concentration. The library came from multiplex PCR. The instrument was an Illumina HiSeq 4000. To build TCR beta libraries, CDR3 regions were amplified by Arm-PCR using iRepertoire HTBI primers. Before sequencing, the PCR products went through gel purification. Regarding the original processing steps: Across samples, roughly 60 TRBV and 13 to 15 TRBJ segments were identified and used for gene usage analysis of CDR3 amino acid clonotypes. Filtered high-quality paired reads were merged into contigs using COPE and FqMerger. BLAST was used to align contigs to IMGT TRBV, TRBD and TRBJ reference genes, and CDR3 was defined according to IMGT. Any clonotype with a frequency above 0.1% was classified as a highly expanded clone. Shannon entropy served as the measure of repertoire diversity, while the Gini coefficient captured V-J evenness. A clonotype found in more than one individual was treated as public. The public sequencing data were trimmed at Q25 with fastp and processed into clonotypes with MiXCR by TCRdb, which kept only in-frame beta chains. Rows are combined by CDR3 protein, so each entry shows the most common genes and DNA. TCRdb assigned the V and J calls; the authors' analysis was not used. This sample lists a few hundred thousand distinct CDR3 sequences; roughly 15% were detected once. Clones ranked in the top ten supply roughly a fifth of the sample.

These records were also assigned to another study, of T cells in Graves' hyperthyroidism and ophthalmopathy. Looking at the second paper: Stable Graves' hyperthyroidism was defined as no progression to ophthalmopathy during 18 months of follow-up. Hyperthyroidism patients were newly diagnosed, with disease duration under 2 months, and aged 18 to 65 years. Patients with uncontrolled infections, other autoimmune diseases, pregnancy or lactation were excluded. Clinical symptoms, serum thyroxine and TRAb, thyroid ultrasound, and orbital computed tomography formed the basis for the diagnoses. The TCR CDR3 was subjected to a first round of RT-PCR using the HTBI primer set and the Qiagen OneStep RT-PCR kit. Most expanded thyroid clonotypes (frequency above 0.001) were also detected in blood, a finding suggesting that blood repertoires may reflect thyroid immune responses. In cross-validation, a model built on a 13 V-J signature told ophthalmopathy apart from stable hyperthyroidism with 85% to 90% sensitivity and around 83% specificity, and in testing the same model reached 80%/75%. In validation, the model predicted progression to ophthalmopathy a median of roughly 6.1 months before onset, with 65% to 71% sensitivity and nearly 75% specificity. A discovery cohort of around 98 patients, 43 with Graves' ophthalmopathy and 55 to 60 with stable Graves' hyperthyroidism, was used to find distinguishing TCR V-J signatures. Whether ophthalmopathy could be predicted prospectively was tested in an independent validation cohort made up of about 20 hyperthyroidism patients plus 17 patients who later progressed to ophthalmopathy. For training and testing, the 100 patients in the discovery cohort were randomly divided in a 7:3 ratio. The study also compared thyroid tissue and blood T-cell repertoires from five or six Graves' hyperthyroidism patients. After blood sampling, hyperthyroidism patients were treated with methimazole at a starting dose of 30 mg daily, and ophthalmopathy patients were treated with high-dose intravenous methylprednisolone. The libraries were constructed in a second round of multiplex PCR and then size-selected and purified. Libraries were sequenced paired-end with 100 bp reads on an Illumina HiSeq2000. SOAPnuke was used to process the raw data, throwing out any read that contained adapters or uncalled bases, had a mean Phred below 15, or lacked an exact constant-primer or identifier match. High-quality paired reads were merged using COPE v1.2.5, and each unique nucleotide sequence was defined as a clonotype. Clonotypes were aligned to IMGT TRBV, TRBD and TRBJ reference segments using MiTCR v1.1. The analysis included only V-J combinations with a frequency above 0.0001, which together covered around 99% of the repertoires. The TCS score was defined as the ratio of F50 (clonal expansion) to E x V (chaos), calculated using BLOSUM62-based TCRdist between CDR3 peptides within each V-J. Welch's t-statistics and random forest reduced around 550 V-J features to some 14, which were used in a naive Bayes classifier (R e1071). No statistical method was used to fix the sample size in advance, and group allocation was not hidden from the investigators. According to the paper, TCR Vbeta CDR3 sequencing was carried out on 135 peripheral blood samples, which came from fewer than 50 ophthalmopathy, approximately 72 hyperthyroidism and about 17 progressor patients.

The sequences come from peripheral blood mononuclear cells (PBMCs), collected at new diagnosis, from a patient treated with antithyroid drugs. The sequence joins TRBV7-7 to TRBJ2-5; the D region may be TRBD1 or TRBD2, each matching 5 bases equally. The clonotype originates from a woman in her late teens or twenties with Graves disease. Donor details come from another sample of the same person, matched by shared clones. The base sequence is TGTGCTAGCAGCACCTCAACCGGGACCCCTGTCGGGACCCAGTACTTC. The translation is CASSTSTGTPVGTQYF.